The 24 T cell receptor beta chains in this list originate from one sample, sequenced in a study of T cell repertoires and HLA-DP antigens. Clones were sequenced by immunoSEQ multiplex PCR, and TCRdb holds only the in-frame ones, with some missing. This sample has about 110,000 clones, with about 92% found just once. No antigens are known for them. Sequencing was performed on CD4+ T cells from PBMCs. These TCRs come from a woman between 18 and 29 years old in good health and CMV-seronegative.

V gene TRBV2 combines with J gene TRBJ2-2, with 8 bases fitting TRBD1. V shed 6 bases and J 6 bases; nucleotides not matched to a gene: 6. Per the germline V gene, CDR1 is SNHLY and CDR2 is FYNNEI. The CDR3 extends over 14 amino acids. CDR3 sequence reads: CASSMTGDAGELFF. The CDR3 nucleotides read TGTGCCAGCAGCATGACAGGGGACGCCGGGGAGCTGTTTTTT.

As DNA, the CDR3 is TGTGCCAGCAGTCTTACCGGGACAGGGTACGAGCAGTACTTC. Its protein is CASSLTGTGYEQYF. The chain carries TRBV5-5 and TRBJ2-7; 9 nucleotides align to TRBD1. After removal of 5 bases from V and 4 bases from J, the junction contained 7 bases not matched to a gene. Germline CDR1 and CDR2: SGHKS and YYEKEE (reference sequence). The CDR3 has 14 amino acids. Drawing the rest from reference TRBV5-5 and TRBJ2-7, the complete variable domain is DAGVTQSPTHLIKTRGQQVTLRCSPISGHKSVSWYQQVLGQGPQFIFQYYEKEERGRGNFPDRFSARQFPNYSSELNVNALLLGDSALYLCASSLTGTGYEQYFGPGTRLTVT.

This clone was counted between two and nine times. The chain links TRBV2 to TRBJ1-1, with 8 bases that match TRBD1. The V and J ends lost 5 bases and 4 bases, in that order; junction bases with no gene match: 3. This CDR3 spans 13 amino acids. Germline V gives CDR1 SNHLY, CDR2 FYNNEI. This CDR3 reads CASSTGGSTEAFF. CDR3 coding DNA: TGTGCCAGCAGTACAGGGGGGAGCACTGAAGCTTTCTTT.

The chain combines TRBV6-6 with TRBJ2-2, with D tentatively TRBD1 (6 bases). The V gene lost 5 bases and the J gene lost 0 bases, with 10 bases spanning the gap. From germline, CDR1 is MNHNY and CDR2 SVGAGI (reference sequence). This CDR3 has 15 residues. CDR3 sequence: CASSPDRTNTGELFF. The CDR3 region has the DNA TGTGCCAGCAGTCCCGACAGGACGAACACCGGGGAGCTGTTTTTT.

The genes are TRBV19 and TRBJ1-4; perhaps TRBD1 as D (6 bases). This CDR3 spans 14 amino acids. V was pared by 5 bases and J by 8 bases, with 15 bases between. Germline V gene sequence: CDR1 LNHDA, CDR2 SQIVND (reference sequence). As DNA, the CDR3 is TGTGCCAGTAGTCCGGACAGTATGATCGAAAAACTGTTTTTT. Encoded protein: CASSPDSMIEKLFF.

The chain has TRBV28 and TRBJ2-1; weak D call: TRBD2 (5 bases). The V gene lost 4 bases and the J gene lost 1 base, with 11 bases spanning the gap. The germline V gene encodes CDR1 MDHEN and CDR2 SYDVKM. The CDR3 totals 15 residues. The DNA of the CDR3 is TGTGCCAGCAGTTCATCCGGGATATCCTACAATGAGCAGTTCTTC. Encoded protein: CASSSSGISYNEQFF.

The gene calls are TRBV6-5 and TRBJ1-1, with D tentatively TRBD1 (5 bases). This CDR3 contains 14 residues. CDR1 and CDR2 from the germline V gene are MNHEY and SVGAGI. Trimming stripped 2 bases from V and 0 bases from J, with 7 bases between. This CDR3 reads CASSYGRVNTEAFF. The CDR3 nucleotides read TGTGCCAGCAGTTACGGCAGGGTGAACACTGAAGCTTTCTTT.

The V and J genes are TRBV25-1 and TRBJ2-2, with a possible D match to TRBD2 (5 bases). Germline V lookup: CDR1 MGHDK, CDR2 SYGVNS. V lost 5 bases and J 1 base, leaving 8 bases between the germline ends. This CDR3 region has 14 residues. Written as DNA, the CDR3 is TGTGCCAGCAGTAGGGAGAGGAACACCGGGGAGCTGTTTTTT. Its protein product is CASSRERNTGELFF.

The rearrangement uses TRBV5-6 and TRBJ2-3; possibly TRBD1 or TRBD2 for D (6 bases each). This CDR3 comprises 15 residues. The germline V and J ends were trimmed by 1 base and 5 bases, with 14 bases remaining between them. Germline loops: CDR1 SGHDT, CDR2 YYEEEE. The CDR3 DNA reads TGTGCCAGCAGCTTGAGTTGGGGGGCTGAAGATACGCAGTATTTT. It translates to CASSLSWGAEDTQYF.

This rearrangement joins TRBV7-9 to TRBJ1-6; 9 nucleotides agree with TRBD1. The CDR3 is made up of 18 amino acids. J lost 4 bases, V lost 3 bases, and 10 bases had no gene match. Germline V gene sequence: CDR1 SEHNR, CDR2 FQNEAQ (reference sequence). As DNA, the CDR3 is TGTGCCAGCAGCTTGGTAACAGGGGGCGACGCATATAATTCACCCCTCCACTTT. Translating gives CASSLVTGGDAYNSPLHF.

This clone was seen just once. The V call is TRBV27, the J call TRBJ1-1, with a possible D match to TRBD1 (5 bases). The CDR3 sequence is 13 residues long. Trimming stripped 3 bases from V and 4 bases from J, with 9 bases between. From germline, CDR1 is MNHEY and CDR2 SMNVEV (reference sequence). The CDR3 protein is CASSFRRGTEAFF. CDR3 sequence (DNA): TGTGCCAGCAGTTTCCGGAGGGGCACTGAAGCTTTCTTT.

This chain links TRBV6-1 with TRBJ2-5; possibly TRBD1 for D (6 bases). The J call may not be correct, given that the DNA end is closer to TRBJ2-7. This CDR3 is built from 17 residues. CDR1 and CDR2 from the germline V gene are MNHNS and SASEGT. The CDR3 DNA sequence: TGTGCCAGCAGTGGGGGAACAGGGCCCTCCCTTGGACGCGAGCAGTACTTC. The encoded protein is CASSGGTGPSLGREQYF.

This chain uses TRBV2 with TRBJ1-1; D ambiguous. CDR1 is SNHLY and CDR2 is FYNNEI in the germline V gene. With 5 bases removed from V and 1 base from J, the gap between germline ends came to 8 bases. CDR3 length: 13 amino acids. The DNA for the CDR3 is TGTGCCAGCAGTATGCGCAGGAACACTGAAGCTTTCTTT. This translates into CASSMRRNTEAFF.

The chain joins TRBV5-8 to TRBJ1-5; D is possibly TRBD1 (5 bases). CDR1 and CDR2 from the germline V gene are SGHTS and YDEGEE. This CDR3 is 15 amino acids long. Trimming took 5 bases from V and 0 from J, leaving 12 bases between them. The DNA of the CDR3 is TGTGCCAGCAGATCTGGACAACATAGCAATCAGCCCCAGCATTTT. Translating gives CASRSGQHSNQPQHF.

V and J are TRBV10-1 and TRBJ2-2, with D perhaps matching TRBD2 (6 bases). Germline V lookup: CDR1 WNHNN, CDR2 SYGVQD (reference sequence). CDR3 length: 15 residues. With 5 bases removed from V and 0 bases from J, the gap between germline ends came to 10 bases. The CDR3 DNA reads TGCGCCAGCAGTCCCGGGACTGCGAACACCGGGGAGCTGTTTTTT. Its translation is CASSPGTANTGELFF.

V gene TRBV11-2 combines with J gene TRBJ1-1; the D gene is possibly TRBD1 (5 bases). The V gene lost 5 bases and the J gene lost 5 bases, with 24 bases spanning the gap. This CDR3 region has 17 residues. Germline assignment: CDR1 SGHAT and CDR2 FQNNGV. This chain's CDR3 is CASSPQRGGTLVTEAFF. The CDR3 DNA reads as TGTGCCAGCAGCCCCCAACGGGGCGGGACCCTTGTGACTGAAGCTTTCTTT.

The chain joins TRBV27 to TRBJ1-3; D gene ambiguous. Germline CDR1 reads MNHEY; CDR2 reads SMNVEV (reference sequence). Trimming pared 11 bases from V and 0 bases from J, leaving 11 bases between. The CDR3 spans 13 residues. The CDR3 is CAVRALSGNTIYF. The CDR3 nucleotides are TGTGCCGTAAGGGCCCTCTCTGGAAACACCATATATTTT.

The CDR3 loop is CASSRFRVSTDTQYF. The CDR3 DNA is TGTGCCAGCAGCCGTTTCAGAGTCAGCACAGATACGCAGTATTTT. V and J are TRBV14 and TRBJ2-3; D is unclear. Looked up from germline, CDR1 is SGHDN and CDR2 is FVKESK. The CDR3 has 15 residues. Trimming cost V 4 bases and J 0 bases, with 11 bases left between them.

This chain joins TRBV2 and TRBJ2-1; TRBD2 is a possible D gene (7 bases). Per the germline V gene, CDR1 is SNHLY and CDR2 is FYNNEI. CDR3 length equals 13 residues. The ends were cut back, 6 bases at V and 5 bases at J, with 11 bases in the middle. CDR3 residues: CASSAGANNEQFF. Written as DNA, the CDR3 is TGTGCCAGCAGCGCGGGGGCCAACAATGAGCAGTTCTTC.

The chain is built from TRBV29-1 and TRBJ2-3; tentatively, D is TRBD1 (6 bases). The CDR3 has 13 amino acids. The V end lost 4 bases, the J end lost 1 base, and 9 bases lay between the germline ends. In germline, CDR1 is SQVTM, CDR2 ANQGSEA. CDR3 sequence: CSVVAGGTDTQYF. In DNA, the CDR3 is TGCAGCGTTGTGGCAGGGGGCACAGATACGCAGTATTTT.

The chain joins TRBV21-1 to TRBJ2-2; TRBD2 is the table's D call, not checked against the DNA. TRBV21-1 is noted as a pseudogene. This CDR3 contains 13 residues. The CDR3, as DNA: TGTGCCAGCAGCAAAGCCGGGGAGGGGGAGCTGTTTTTT. It yields the protein CASSKAGEGELFF.

The chain is built from TRBV10-2 and TRBJ1-1; D gene ambiguous. Trimming took off 8 bases at V and 3 bases at J, with 7 bases between the two ends. The germline V gene has CDR1 WSHSY and CDR2 SAAADI. This CDR3 comprises 11 residues. CDR3 coding DNA: TGCGCCAGCCTCGGGGACACTGAAGCTTTCTTT. The encoded protein is CASLGDTEAFF.

The sample holds one count of this clone. CDR3 nucleotides: TGTGCCAGCTCACCGACAGACTATGGCTACACCTTC. Protein sequence: CASSPTDYGYTF. This sequence joins TRBV18 and TRBJ1-2; tentative D call: TRBD1 (5 bases). The CDR3 is 12 residues long. V lost 3 bases and J 3 bases, leaving 5 bases between the germline ends. Per germline, CDR1 KGHSH and CDR2 LQKENI.

The chain carries TRBV10-3 and TRBJ2-2; 11 nucleotides align to TRBD2. Germline CDR1 ENHRY, CDR2 SYGVKD. The trim removed 6 bases at V and 4 bases at J, leaving 4 bases unmatched. The CDR3 is made up of 15 amino acids. The CDR3 loop reads CAISTSGGGTGELFF. The CDR3, as DNA: TGTGCCATCAGCACTAGCGGGGGCGGCACCGGGGAGCTGTTTTTT.